This entry describes one T cell receptor beta chain. Its antigen remains unknown. This CDR3 has 15 residues. V shed 0 bases and J shed 3 bases, with 12 bases lying between them. Germline V gene lookup returns CDR1 SGHTA and CDR2 FQGNSA. The record originates from a study of cytomegalovirus exposure and HLA in healthy donors. Overall study: Researchers previously reported finding 100 million or so unique TCR beta sequences from 150 million to 200 million T cells.

PCR employed 60 Vbeta and 13 Jbeta primers. The table came from immunoSEQ multiplex PCR; TCRdb's copy has only in-frame clones and leaves some out. This sample has 85,000 to 100,000 clones, with approximately 79% found just once. Points from the study as a whole: The sole available immune exposure information was CMV serostatus.

Sequenced material: PBMCs. The sequence derives from a woman in her forties in good health and CMV-seronegative. The chain employs TRBV7-2 and TRBJ2-7; D possibly corresponds to TRBD2 (6 bases). Here the CDR3 reads CASSLALVGGYEQYF. DNA of the CDR3: TGTGCCAGCAGCTTAGCGCTGGTGGGGGGCTACGAGCAGTACTTC.